The clone carrying this T cell receptor (beta chain) was observed a few times. Its specificity is not known. About 0.5 to 1 ug RNA was reverse transcribed with random hexamers. TCRdb fed the immunoSEQ multiplex PCR reads into MiXCR, producing one record per CDR3 protein. The table has hundreds of thousands of distinct CDR3 sequences, over 75% seen once; the top ten hold roughly 0.21%. The data stem from a study of CD8 T cells in Susac syndrome. General study findings and limits: The study conceded that relatively few individuals underwent its TCR sequencing and HLA analysis.

Germline assignment: CDR1 MNHEY and CDR2 SVGEGT. V lost 5 bases and J 5 bases, leaving 4 bases between the germline ends. The CDR3 runs to 10 residues. Input material: CD8+ T cells from PBMCs. This sequence originates from a human donor with multiple sclerosis. The rearrangement uses TRBV6-2 or TRBV6-3 and TRBJ2-7; D remains ambiguous. In DNA, the CDR3 is TGTGCCAGCAGTGACCACGAGCAGTACTTC. Translation: CASSDHEQYF.